Presented here are 21 T cell receptor beta chains from one specimen sequenced in a study of blood T cell repertoires in COVID-19 (dated by TCRdb to 2019 to 2021). Library creation used the immunoSEQ multiplex PCR assay. Not all clones reach the TCRdb copy of this immuneACCESS table, which keeps in-frame sequences only. Checked studies attribute under half of the gap to unresolved V genes and leave the rest unexplained. The sample table lists about 150,000 clones, about 84% of them with a count of one. The top ten clones comprise about 5% of the sample. The sample consisted of peripheral blood. All receptors derive from a woman in her forties or fifties with acute or convalescent COVID-19.

The CDR3 bases are TGCGCCAGCAGCCCATATGAGGAGCACACTGAAGCTTTCTTT. Residues: CASSPYEEHTEAFF. V and J are TRBV4-1 and TRBJ1-1; D gene unclear. V shed 4 bases and J shed 3 bases, with 12 bases lying between them. The V gene's germline CDR1 is MGHRA and CDR2 YSYEKL. This CDR3 has 14 amino acids.

The rearrangement uses TRBV3-1 (or the pseudogene TRBV3-2) and TRBJ1-1, with D tentatively TRBD1 (5 bases). Germline CDR1 LGHDT, CDR2 YNNKEL (reference sequence). This CDR3 has 15 amino acids. The V end was cut by 0 bases, the J end by 5 bases, with 13 bases between. The CDR3 here is CASSQDSGERTEAFF. CDR3 in DNA: TGTGCCAGCAGCCAAGATTCGGGGGAGCGGACTGAAGCTTTCTTT.

The CDR3 bases are TGTGCCAGCAGTCAACCGGGGGTGTCCTATGGCTACACCTTC. Its translation: CASSQPGVSYGYTF. The J gene is TRBJ1-2, the V gene TRBV28, with D perhaps TRBD1 (5 bases). The CDR3 sequence is 14 residues long. The V end lost 5 bases, the J end lost 4 bases, and 14 bases lay between the germline ends. CDR1 is MDHEN, CDR2 SYDVKM, per germline.

This rearrangement joins TRBV5-1 to TRBJ2-2; the match to TRBD1 covers 7 bases. CDR1 is SGHRS and CDR2 is YFSETQ in the germline V gene. With 4 bases clipped from V and 2 bases from J, the junction kept 5 bases outside the gene matches. The CDR3 length is 15 residues. The CDR3 region has the DNA TGCGCCAGCAGCATCGGGACAGTCAACACCGGGGAGCTGTTTTTT. Amino acid sequence: CASSIGTVNTGELFF. Full variable domain (outside the CDR3, taken from reference TRBV5-1 and TRBJ2-2): KAGVTQTPRYLIKTRGQQVTLSCSPISGHRSVSWYQQTPGQGLQFLFEYFSETQRNKGNFPGRFSGRQFSNSRSEMNVSTLELGDSALYLCASSIGTVNTGELFFGEGSRLTVL.

This clone was seen only a few times. The V call is TRBV19, the J call TRBJ1-5; TRBD1 matches at 7 bases. With 7 bases clipped from V and 14 bases from J, the junction kept 17 bases outside the gene matches. The CDR3 runs 14 residues. CDR1 LNHDA and CDR2 SQIVND come from the germline V gene (reference sequence). DNA for the CDR3: TGTGCCAGTATTAGACAGGGTTGGGCCGGACCTAAGCATTTT. Its protein product is CASIRQGWAGPKHF.

This chain joins TRBV12-3 or TRBV12-4 and TRBJ2-7; D may be TRBD2 (7 bases). The V end lost 0 bases, the J end lost 7 bases, and 10 bases lay between the germline ends. The CDR3 length is 13 residues. The CDR3 sequence: CASSLAGGREQYF. In DNA form, the CDR3 reads TGTGCCAGCAGTTTAGCGGGGGGGCGGGAGCAGTACTTC.

This sequence joins TRBV7-2 and TRBJ1-4; tentative D call: TRBD1 (5 bases). This CDR3 has 14 amino acids. The V end was cut by 3 bases, the J end by 7 bases, with 12 bases between. CDR1 and CDR2 from the germline V gene are SGHTA and FQGNSA. CDR3 DNA: TGTGCCAGCAGCTTGCAGGGAGGCGGTGAAAAACTGTTTTTT. Protein sequence: CASSLQGGGEKLFF.

The chain joins TRBV15 to TRBJ2-1; weak D call: TRBD2 (6 bases). The length of the CDR3 is 17 residues. Germline V gene lookup returns CDR1 LNHNV and CDR2 YYDKDF (reference sequence). V was clipped by 5 bases and J by 1 base, with 18 bases between them. The CDR3 region is CATSGQTTSPSYNEQFF. CDR3 in DNA: TGTGCCACCAGCGGTCAGACCACTAGCCCTTCCTACAATGAGCAGTTCTTC.

The chain combines TRBV5-1 with TRBJ2-7; TRBD1 might be the D (6 bases). V gave up 4 bases and J gave up 2 bases, with 10 bases separating them. CDR3 length equals 13 residues. The germline V gene encodes CDR1 SGHRS and CDR2 YFSETQ. Written as DNA, the CDR3 is TGCGCCAGCAGCCCAGGGGAACCCTACGAGCAGTACTTC. It is translated as CASSPGEPYEQYF.

V gene TRBV9 combines with J gene TRBJ2-1; TRBD2 aligns across 7 bases. The CDR3 has 15 residues. Losses at the gene ends were 2 bases for V and 5 bases for J; bases not matched to a gene: 7. The germline V gene has CDR1 SGDLS and CDR2 YYNGEE. CDR3 amino acids: CASSVRSGENNEQFF. The CDR3 nucleotides read TGTGCCAGCAGCGTTAGAAGCGGGGAGAACAATGAGCAGTTCTTC.

This chain connects TRBV18 to TRBJ2-2; D unresolved. This CDR3 has 16 amino acids. CDR1 and CDR2 from the germline V gene are KGHSH and LQKENI. The V gene lost 1 base and the J gene lost 0 bases, with 9 bases spanning the gap. The CDR3 is CASSPRSETNTGELFF. The CDR3 DNA is TGTGCCAGCTCACCACGATCGGAGACGAACACCGGGGAGCTGTTTTTT.

The V and J genes are TRBV18 and TRBJ1-6, with 9 bases lining up with TRBD1. Germline CDR1 reads KGHSH; CDR2 reads LQKENI. V dropped 6 bases and J dropped 10; count of bases not matched to a gene: 7. This CDR3 has 14 residues. CDR3 sequence: CASSLGQGSSPLHF. CDR3 bases: TGTGCCAGCTCTCTCGGACAGGGGAGCTCACCCCTCCACTTT.

The rearrangement uses TRBV7-2 and TRBJ2-7; D gene ambiguous. Germline lookup yields CDR1 SGHTA and CDR2 FQGNSA. The V and J ends lost 1 base and 5 bases respectively, with 6 bases between them. The CDR3 length is 12 residues. CDR3 in amino acids: CASSLGRDEQYF. DNA for the CDR3: TGTGCCAGCAGCTTAGGTCGAGACGAGCAGTACTTC.

This sequence joins TRBV19 and TRBJ1-5; D remains unclear. Trimming cost V 11 bases and J 3 bases, with 14 bases left between them. Germline assignment: CDR1 LNHDA and CDR2 SQIVND (reference sequence). The CDR3 has 13 amino acids. The DNA of the CDR3 is TGTGCCTCCAGAGGGCAGCTCAATCAGCCCCAGCATTTT. It yields the protein CASRGQLNQPQHF. The full variable domain, completed using reference TRBV19 and TRBJ1-5, is DGGITQSPKYLFRKEGQNVTLSCEQNLNHDAMYWYRQDPGQGLRLIYYSQIVNDFQKGDIAEGYSVSREKKESFPLTVTSAQKNPTAFYLCASRGQLNQPQHFGDGTRLSIL.

This clone was detected only once. The chain employs TRBV5-1 and TRBJ2-7, with D perhaps TRBD1 (6 bases). V dropped 3 bases and J dropped 3 bases, with 16 bases sitting between them. In germline, CDR1 is SGHRS, CDR2 YFSETQ. The CDR3 has 15 amino acids. CDR3 in DNA: TGCGCCAGCAGCTCACAGGGACCCAGGCACTACGAGCAGTACTTC. It yields the protein CASSSQGPRHYEQYF.

The chain links TRBV24-1 to TRBJ2-7, with a possible D match to TRBD2 (5 bases). Per the germline V gene, CDR1 is KGHDR and CDR2 is SFDVKD. The CDR3 loop spans 16 amino acids. Trimming removed 3 bases at V and 5 bases at J, with 19 bases between. The CDR3 here is CATSDGGLWLKDEQYF. The DNA for the CDR3 is TGTGCCACCAGTGATGGAGGTTTGTGGCTTAAGGACGAGCAGTACTTC.

DNA for the CDR3: TGTGCCAGCAGCTCGTACAGTGGCTATCAGCCCCAGCATTTT. Translation: CASSSYSGYQPQHF. The chain recombines TRBV5-8 with TRBJ1-5, with D hard to call. The germline gives CDR1 SGHTS, CDR2 YDEGEE. The CDR3 contains 14 residues. V was pared by 3 bases and J by 5 bases, with 12 bases between.

This clone was detected only a few times. CDR3 sequence: CASSKAQRGGRETQYF. CDR3 bases: TGTGCCAGCAGCAAAGCCCAGCGGGGGGGCCGGGAGACCCAGTACTTC. V gene TRBV21-1 combines with J gene TRBJ2-5; TRBD2 is taken as the D call from the table, unchecked against the DNA. TRBV21-1 is a recognized pseudogene. CDR3 length equals 16 residues.

The chain uses TRBV7-9 and TRBJ1-6, with a weak D call TRBD1 (5 bases). CDR1 is SEHNR and CDR2 is FQNEAQ in the germline V gene (reference sequence). The CDR3 sequence is 13 residues long. The V end lost 8 bases, the J end lost 8 bases, and 13 bases lay between the germline ends. The DNA for the CDR3 is TGTGCCAGCGCCCCCCCGGGGGATTCACCCCTCCACTTT. Residues: CASAPPGDSPLHF.

Comments on this clone: The same CDR3 can be traced to other DNA sequences in this sample. The chain combines TRBV12-3 or TRBV12-4 with TRBJ1-2; D gene ambiguous. The V end lost 5 bases, the J end lost 3 bases, and 7 bases lay between the germline ends. The CDR3 loop spans 12 amino acids. The CDR3 sequence is CASSPGDYGYTF. Written as DNA, the CDR3 is TGTGCCAGCAGTCCCGGGGACTATGGCTACACCTTC.

The rearrangement links TRBV28 to TRBJ2-2; possibly TRBD1 for D (6 bases). Germline assignment: CDR1 MDHEN and CDR2 SYDVKM. V shed 6 bases and J shed 3 bases, with 11 bases lying between them. The CDR3 sequence is 14 residues long. The DNA for the CDR3 is TGTGCCAGCAGACCGGGACAATACACCGGGGAGCTGTTTTTT. It translates to CASRPGQYTGELFF.